This passage covers 10 T cell receptor beta chains from one sample sequenced in a study of molecular identifiers for immune sequencing clone quantification. TCRdb re-called the PCR reads with MiXCR, one entry per CDR3 protein. The sample lists over 600,000 distinct CDR3 sequences; 15% to 20% were seen once. The sample taken for sequencing was naive CD8+ T cells from blood, with Jurkat cell RNA spiked in. As to subset: FACS-sorted CD8+CD4-CCR7+CD45RA+ naive T cells. These receptors all come from a human donor in good health. Some libraries in this study had Jurkat cell RNA spiked in.

This clonotype was detected a few times. The rearrangement uses TRBV9 and TRBJ2-5, with D perhaps TRBD2 (6 bases). The CDR3 extends over 15 amino acids. Germline V gene data show CDR1 as SGDLS and CDR2 as YYNGEE. Trimming removed 0 bases from V and 5 bases from J, with 14 bases in between. The CDR3 sequence: CASSVELEGPETQYF. Written as DNA, the CDR3 is TGTGCCAGCAGCGTAGAGCTGGAGGGCCCGGAGACCCAGTACTTC. Complete variable domain (other parts from reference TRBV9 and TRBJ2-5): DSGVTQTPKHLITATGQRVTLRCSPRSGDLSVYWYQQSLDQGLQFLIQYYNGEERAKGNILERFSAQQFPDLHSELNLSSLELGDSALYFCASSVELEGPETQYFGPGTRLLVL.

This clonotype was picked up many times. The chain joins TRBV7-2 to TRBJ1-1, with D unclear. V lost 1 base and J lost 9, with 15 bases in between. The CDR3 runs to 14 residues. Germline V gene lookup returns CDR1 SGHTA and CDR2 FQGNSA. DNA for the CDR3: TGTGCCAGCAGCTTAGATTCGAACCCGGTCCAAGCTTTCTTT. It translates to CASSLDSNPVQAFF.

The sample holds many counts of this clonotype. The chain carries TRBV5-3 and TRBJ2-7; D not certain. TRBV5-3 belongs to the ORF category, with a function that is uncertain. Trimming took 8 bases from V and 10 from J, leaving 19 bases between them. The CDR3 totals 12 residues. In nucleotides, the CDR3 is TGTGCCAGCTCTCTCGACTTCTATGAACAGTACTTC. Translating gives CASSLDFYEQYF.

This clonotype was counted ten times or more. The chain employs TRBV6-2 or TRBV6-3 and TRBJ2-5; TRBD1 is a possible D gene (6 bases). Trimming left V 4 bases short and J 3 bases short, with 12 bases between. Germline loops: CDR1 MNHEY, CDR2 SVGEGT. The CDR3 length is 14 residues. The CDR3 sequence: CASSSRTEEETQYF. The CDR3 DNA is TGTGCCAGCAGTTCTCGGACAGAGGAAGAGACCCAGTACTTC.

This clonotype was counted only a few times. The chain links TRBV12-3 or TRBV12-4 to TRBJ1-6; 7 bases line up with TRBD1. The CDR3 runs to 16 residues. The J segment lost 0 bases and the V segment lost 8 bases, leaving 7 bases of the junction unmatched. CDR3 loop: CASSSGGTSYNSPLHF. In DNA form, the CDR3 reads TGTGCCAGCTCTTCAGGGGGTACCTCCTATAATTCACCCCTCCACTTT.

This clonotype was picked up a small number of times. With a much larger clone just one base away, this may be a read error. This chain connects TRBV6-1 to TRBJ1-5; 8 positions agree with TRBD1. This CDR3 spans 15 amino acids. Germline V lookup: CDR1 MNHNS, CDR2 SASEGT. The CDR3 is CASRGQAKRNRPQHF. The CDR3 DNA sequence: TGTGCCAGCAGGGGACAGGCGAAACGCAATCGGCCCCAGCATTTT.

Many counts were recorded for this clonotype. This rearrangement joins TRBV29-1 to TRBJ2-5, with a weak D call TRBD1 (6 bases). CDR3 length: 14 amino acids. CDR1 is SQVTM, CDR2 ANQGSEA, per germline. Deletions cut 2 bases from V and 1 base from J, with 11 bases between. CDR3 sequence reads: CSVEKGRGQETQYF. CDR3 nucleotides: TGCAGCGTTGAAAAGGGCAGGGGCCAAGAGACCCAGTACTTC.

The V call is TRBV29-1, the J call TRBJ2-1; 12 nucleotides agree with TRBD2. This CDR3 contains 17 residues. Germline V lookup: CDR1 SQVTM, CDR2 ANQGSEA. Trimming removed 2 bases from V and 4 bases from J; junction bases left unmatched: 9. The CDR3 protein is CSVERGLAGGPYNEQFF. CDR3 coding DNA: TGCAGCGTTGAAAGGGGGCTAGCGGGAGGGCCGTACAATGAGCAGTTCTTC.

At least ten counts were recorded for this clonotype. The rearrangement links TRBV27 to TRBJ1-1, with 10 nucleotides matching TRBD1. Germline values: CDR1 MNHEY, CDR2 SMNVEV (reference sequence). This CDR3 is built from 16 residues. After removal of 0 bases from V and 2 bases from J, the junction contained 3 bases not matched to a gene. This CDR3 is CASSLSGTGANTEAFF. CDR3 bases: TGTGCCAGCAGTTTATCAGGGACAGGGGCTAACACTGAAGCTTTCTTT.

In this sample, this clonotype turned up once. A much larger clone lies a single base off, so this may be a read error. The V gene is TRBV20-1, the J gene TRBJ2-5; 8 nucleotides align to TRBD1. The CDR3 has 13 amino acids. Germline-derived CDR1 and CDR2 are DFQATT and SNEGSKA (reference sequence). DNA for the CDR3: TGCAGTGCGGACAGGGAGGACCAAGAGACCCCGTACTTC. Translation gives CSADREDQETPYF.